The 25 T cell receptor beta chains given below trace back to one sample, sequenced in a study of OX40 agonist ivuxolimab in advanced cancers. Assay used: immunoSEQ multiplex PCR; TCRdb lists only in-frame clones, some missing. Of about 60,000 clones listed, 94% were seen once; the top ten hold roughly 19%. Sample: CD4+ or CD8+ T cells sorted from blood, taken in a trial of the OX40 agonist ivuxolimab. The source is an adult with an advanced solid tumor such as melanoma, head and neck, liver or kidney cancer.

The J gene is TRBJ2-2, the V gene TRBV7-8, with D hard to call. V was cut by 1 base and J by 1 base, with 7 bases left in between. Germline CDR1 SGHVS, CDR2 FQNEAQ. This CDR3 has 15 residues. The CDR3 spells CASSLGPGNTGELFF. The CDR3 DNA is TGTGCCAGCAGCTTAGGCCCGGGGAACACCGGGGAGCTGTTTTTT.

This rearrangement joins TRBV14 to TRBJ2-7; D gene uncertain. Trimming pared 1 base from V and 2 bases from J, leaving 12 bases between. The CDR3 contains 15 residues. The germline gives CDR1 SGHDN, CDR2 FVKESK. The CDR3 loop is CASSQGRGPTYEQYF. CDR3 bases: TGTGCCAGCAGCCAAGGCCGCGGCCCCACCTACGAGCAGTACTTC.

CDR3 loop: CASSPGTSGRVGEQYF. CDR3 in DNA: TGTGCCAGCAGCCCGGGGACTAGCGGGAGAGTTGGTGAGCAGTACTTC. The gene calls are TRBV7-9 and TRBJ2-7; the match to TRBD2 covers 14 bases. CDR1 and CDR2 (germline): SEHNR, FQNEAQ (reference sequence). V lost 5 bases and J lost 7; bases outside the gene matches: 10. CDR3 length: 16 residues.

The V gene is TRBV9, the J gene TRBJ2-5; TRBD2 might be the D (5 bases). Looked up from germline, CDR1 is SGDLS and CDR2 is YYNGEE. CDR3 size: 15 residues. Trimming removed 2 bases from V and 5 bases from J, with 16 bases in between. For the CDR3, the DNA is TGTGCCAGCAGCGTTTCATCAGACTATTTGGAGACCCAGTACTTC. Translated, it gives CASSVSSDYLETQYF.

This clone was seen only once. V is TRBV5-4 and J is TRBJ2-7, with 12 bases that match TRBD1. From germline, CDR1 is SGHNT and CDR2 YYREEE (reference sequence). V shed 3 bases and J 4 bases; nucleotides not matched to a gene: 2. This CDR3 has 14 residues. The CDR3 protein is CASSSGQGAYEQYF. As DNA, the CDR3 is TGTGCCAGCAGCTCGGGACAGGGGGCATACGAGCAGTACTTC.

This chain links TRBV6-1 with TRBJ2-7; 8 nucleotides match TRBD2. The CDR3 runs 13 residues. V gave up 7 bases and J gave up 5 bases; unmatched junction bases: 7. Looked up from germline, CDR1 is MNHNS and CDR2 is SASEGT. The CDR3 region is CASINSGKDEQYF. For the CDR3, the DNA is TGTGCCAGCATAAATAGCGGGAAAGACGAGCAGTACTTC.

V gene TRBV5-4 combines with J gene TRBJ2-1; possible D gene TRBD1, 6 bases. Trimming pared 7 bases from V and 0 bases from J, leaving 14 bases between. The CDR3 is 15 residues long. The V gene's germline CDR1 is SGHNT and CDR2 YYREEE (reference sequence). The CDR3 region has the DNA TGTGCCAGCTTCAGCAGGACAGCCTCCTACAATGAGCAGTTCTTC. As protein: CASFSRTASYNEQFF.

The V call is TRBV5-6, the J call TRBJ1-2, with 11 bases that match TRBD1. The trim removed 4 bases at V and 0 bases at J, leaving 8 bases unmatched. The CDR3 is 17 amino acids. Germline CDR1 SGHDT, CDR2 YYEEEE. The CDR3, as DNA: TGTGCCAGCAGCGGGTGGGACAGGGGGAAGTCTAACTATGGCTACACCTTC. Translation: CASSGWDRGKSNYGYTF.

V gene TRBV27 combines with J gene TRBJ2-3, with 7 bases that match TRBD2. V shed 3 bases, J shed 3 bases, and the junction held 9 bases outside the gene matches. The CDR3 covers 16 residues. CDR1 is MNHEY and CDR2 is SMNVEV in the germline V gene (reference sequence). CDR3 loop: CASSFLAEPGTDTQYF. The DNA of the CDR3 is TGTGCCAGCAGTTTCCTAGCGGAGCCTGGTACAGATACGCAGTATTTT.

The V call is TRBV7-8, the J call TRBJ2-7; TRBD2 matches at 10 bases. The junction had 4 bases not matched to a gene; V was cut back by 3 bases and J by 2 bases. This CDR3 has 15 residues. Germline V CDR1 and CDR2: SGHVS, FQNEAQ. The CDR3 region has the DNA TGTGCCAGCAGCTTTGGACTAGCGGAAACCTACGAGCAGTACTTC. Translated: CASSFGLAETYEQYF.

The V call is TRBV19, the J call TRBJ2-7; D gene unclear. This CDR3 has 15 amino acids. Germline-derived CDR1 and CDR2 are LNHDA and SQIVND (reference sequence). Deletions cut 0 bases from V and 5 bases from J, with 14 bases between. In DNA form, the CDR3 reads TGTGCCAGTAGTATAGATCGGCTAGGAGTAAACGAGCAGTACTTC. Protein product: CASSIDRLGVNEQYF.

This clone was seen a single time. This chain uses TRBV9 with TRBJ1-1; D may be TRBD1 (5 bases). Germline V lookup: CDR1 SGDLS, CDR2 YYNGEE. The CDR3 totals 14 residues. V lost 0 bases to trimming and J lost 6 bases, with 12 bases between them. CDR3 coding DNA: TGTGCCAGCAGCGTAGGTAGGGCAGGGCCTGAAGCTTTCTTT. Its translation is CASSVGRAGPEAFF.

The chain links TRBV10-1 to TRBJ2-1; perhaps TRBD2 as D (5 bases). Trimming took 7 bases from V and 6 from J, leaving 7 bases between them. CDR3 size: 11 residues. Germline V lookup: CDR1 WNHNN, CDR2 SYGVQD (reference sequence). The CDR3 protein is CASTGFNEQFF. The CDR3 DNA reads as TGCGCCAGCACGGGGTTCAATGAGCAGTTCTTC.

V gene TRBV7-2 combines with J gene TRBJ2-1; perhaps TRBD2 as D (6 bases). Germline CDR1 SGHTA, CDR2 FQGNSA. V was pared by 0 bases and J by 1 base, with 13 bases between. The CDR3 spans 17 residues. The CDR3 DNA reads as TGTGCCAGCAGCTTAGCGCTACCTAGCGCGTCCTACAATGAGCAGTTCTTC. As protein: CASSLALPSASYNEQFF.

In its sample, this clone was seen once. This chain joins TRBV6-4 and TRBJ2-7; 10 bases agree with TRBD1. Germline V gene data show CDR1 as MRHNA and CDR2 as SNTAGT. Germline trimming cut 11 bases from V and 1 base from J; bases unmatched to any gene: 14. The CDR3 is 16 residues long. The CDR3 protein is CAGLGDRGSPSYEQYF. In nucleotides, the CDR3 is TGTGCCGGCTTGGGGGACAGGGGTTCCCCTTCCTACGAGCAGTACTTC.

This chain uses TRBV7-9 with TRBJ2-7; 13 nucleotides line up with TRBD2. The CDR3 covers 17 residues. The V and J ends lost 5 bases and 2 bases, in that order; junction bases with no gene match: 9. Per germline, CDR1 SEHNR and CDR2 FQNEAQ (reference sequence). The CDR3 region is CASSRRLAGGNPYEQYF. The DNA for the CDR3 is TGTGCCAGCAGCCGACGACTAGCGGGAGGAAATCCCTACGAGCAGTACTTC.

The rearrangement links TRBV7-9 to TRBJ2-1; no clear D gene. The CDR3 has 11 residues. The V gene's germline CDR1 is SEHNR and CDR2 FQNEAQ (reference sequence). Trimming pared 1 base from V and 12 bases from J, leaving 7 bases between. CDR3 in amino acids: CASSLGEGQFF. In nucleotides, the CDR3 is TGTGCCAGCAGCTTAGGGGAAGGGCAGTTCTTC.

Worth noting for this clone: Being one base from a much bigger clone, this may be a read error. J is TRBJ1-2 and V is TRBV27, with D unresolved. This CDR3 contains 13 residues. CDR1 and CDR2 from the germline V gene are MNHEY and SMNVEV (reference sequence). The V end lost 4 bases, the J end lost 2 bases, and 8 bases lay between the germline ends. DNA of the CDR3: TGTGCCAGCAGTTATGGACGGAACTATGGCTACACCTTC. Translation gives CASSYGRNYGYTF.

V usage is TRBV20-1 and J usage is TRBJ2-1; the D is unclear. The CDR3 spans 11 residues. V lost 5 bases and J lost 0, with 2 bases in between. Germline lookup yields CDR1 DFQATT and CDR2 SNEGSKA (reference sequence). CDR3 residues: CSAPSYNEQFF. The DNA for the CDR3 is TGCAGTGCTCCCTCCTACAATGAGCAGTTCTTC.

J is TRBJ1-2 and V is TRBV6-5; D is ambiguous. Germline V gene data show CDR1 as MNHEY and CDR2 as SVGAGI. Between the trimmed V and J ends, which lost 2 bases and 2 bases, there was a span of 6 bases. CDR3 length: 13 residues. The DNA of the CDR3 is TGTGCCAGCAGTTACGGACGCAACTATGGCTACACCTTC. Translated, it gives CASSYGRNYGYTF.

This chain uses TRBV4-3 with TRBJ1-1; 7 bases are a match to TRBD1. This CDR3 is 17 amino acids long. The J segment lost 0 bases and the V segment lost 4 bases, leaving 11 bases of the junction unmatched. Germline loops: CDR1 LGHNA, CDR2 YSLEER. The CDR3 reads CASSREDRALMNTEAFF. CDR3 bases: TGCGCCAGCAGCCGAGAAGACAGGGCTCTCATGAACACTGAAGCTTTCTTT.

On this clone: One end of the junction is discordant with germline, which a read error may explain. This rearrangement joins TRBV7-7 to TRBJ2-3, with unresolved D. The germline V gene has CDR1 SSHAT and CDR2 FNYEAQ (reference sequence). The CDR3 totals 14 residues. The CDR3 here is CASSPYTSTDTQYF. CDR3 in DNA: TGTGCTAGCAGCCCCTACACTAGCACAGATACGCAGTATTTT.

The chain couples TRBV7-6 to TRBJ2-5; no definite D call. The CDR3 has 12 residues. Germline CDR1 is SGHVS and CDR2 is FNYEAQ. Trimming cost V 1 base and J 3 bases, with 3 bases left between them. The CDR3 protein is CASSLVEETQYF. The CDR3 DNA sequence: TGTGCCAGCAGCTTAGTCGAAGAGACCCAGTACTTC.

The rearrangement links TRBV13 to TRBJ2-3; 14 positions agree with TRBD2. CDR1 is PRHDT and CDR2 is FYEKMQ in the germline V gene (reference sequence). The ends lost 6 bases at V and 7 bases at J; junction bases unmatched: 6. There are 15 residues in the CDR3. The CDR3 sequence is CASREGLAGGNTQYF. CDR3 DNA: TGTGCCAGCAGAGAAGGACTAGCGGGAGGAAATACGCAGTATTTT.

The chain has TRBV5-5 and TRBJ2-1; D possibly uses TRBD1 or TRBD2 (5 bases each). The V end was cut by 0 bases, the J end by 0 bases, with 16 bases between. Germline lookup yields CDR1 SGHKS and CDR2 YYEKEE (reference sequence). The CDR3 extends over 18 amino acids. CDR3 coding DNA: TGTGCCAGCAGCTTGGGAGGGACGGGCGTCAGCTCCTACAATGAGCAGTTCTTC. It encodes CASSLGGTGVSSYNEQFF.